These 2 T cell receptor beta chains originate from one sample sequenced in a study of cytomegalovirus exposure and HLA in healthy donors. The data were produced by immunoSEQ multiplex PCR, yet TCRdb's version contains in-frame clones alone and is incomplete. The data show fewer than 90,000 clones, about 95% seen once. Sequenced sample: PBMCs. The receptors here all came from a man aged 18 to 35 in good health and CMV-seropositive.

This chain uses TRBV7-6 with TRBJ1-1, with D possibly being TRBD1 (5 bases). Per the germline V gene, CDR1 is SGHVS and CDR2 is FNYEAQ. This CDR3 has 16 amino acids. V was pared by 5 bases and J by 4 bases, with 20 bases between. In DNA, the CDR3 is TGTGCCAGCAGCCCCTACGTAGGGGTAGGGGCCACTGAAGCTTTCTTT. Amino acids: CASSPYVGVGATEAFF. Together with reference TRBV7-6 and TRBJ1-1, the CDR3 gives the full variable domain: GAGVSQSPRYKVTKRGQDVALRCDPISGHVSLYWYRQALGQGPEFLTYFNYEAQQDKSGLPNDRFSAERPEGSISTLTIQRTEQRDSAMYRCASSPYVGVGATEAFFGQGTRLTVV.

The DNA of the CDR3 is TGTGCCAGCAGCTTGACCGGGACAGGGACGAGGCGTCAGCCCCAGCATTTT. Protein sequence: CASSLTGTGTRRQPQHF. The gene calls are TRBV5-6 and TRBJ1-5, with TRBD1 matching over 9 bases. Per the germline V gene, CDR1 is SGHDT and CDR2 is YYEEEE. Trimming removed 1 base from V and 6 bases from J; junction bases left unmatched: 11. The CDR3 spans 17 residues.